This T cell receptor (beta chain) originates from a study of T cell changes during pregnancy in multiple sclerosis. Using immunoSEQ multiplex PCR, the repertoire was profiled, and TCRdb retains in-frame clones only, with some absent. This sample yields about 69,000 clones, of which under 95% are seen a single time; approximately 1.4% belongs to the top ten. The V end lost 1 base, the J end lost 3 bases, and 7 bases lay between the germline ends. The V gene's germline CDR1 is LNHNV and CDR2 YYDKDF (reference sequence). The CDR3 runs 14 residues. The sequence was obtained from a female donor with multiple sclerosis, enrolled in a pregnancy study. The chain recombines TRBV15 with TRBJ1-5; D is uncertain. The specimen comprised peripheral blood, sampled in the third trimester of pregnancy. Here the CDR3 reads CATSRVNINQPQHF. For the CDR3, the DNA is TGTGCCACCAGCAGAGTAAATATCAATCAGCCCCAGCATTTT.